The 3 T cell receptor beta chains in this list originate from one sample, sequenced in a study of cytotoxic CD8 clonotypes in ibrutinib-treated CLL. The protocol was immunoSEQ multiplex PCR, while the TCRdb copy is restricted to in-frame clones and leaves out a portion. This table holds hundreds of thousands of clones, 60% to 80% found once. The specimen was PBMCs, collected after 36 months of ibrutinib treatment. These receptor sequences come from a human donor with chronic lymphocytic leukemia.

This clone appeared a single time. The chain employs TRBV2 and TRBJ2-5, with D perhaps TRBD1 (5 bases). The CDR3 consists of 15 residues. Germline CDR1 reads SNHLY; CDR2 reads FYNNEI. V was cut by 3 bases and J by 5 bases, with 16 bases left in between. The CDR3 spells CASSDDPAGYETQYF. CDR3 nucleotides: TGTGCCAGCAGTGACGACCCGGCAGGGTATGAGACCCAGTACTTC. The whole variable domain, remainder taken from reference TRBV2 and TRBJ2-5, is EPEVTQTPSHQVTQMGQEVILRCVPISNHLYFYWYRQILGQKVEFLVSFYNNEISEKSEIFDDQFSVERPDGSNFTLKIRSTKLEDSAMYFCASSDDPAGYETQYFGPGTRLLVL.

The rearrangement uses TRBV6-5 and TRBJ2-1, with 10 bases that match TRBD2. Germline CDR1 MNHEY, CDR2 SVGAGI. With 2 bases clipped from V and 7 bases from J, the junction kept 8 bases outside the gene matches. The CDR3 contains 16 residues. The CDR3 loop is CASSYGPSGRGNEQFF. The CDR3 nucleotides are TGTGCCAGCAGTTACGGGCCTAGCGGGAGAGGGAATGAGCAGTTCTTC.

V usage is TRBV4-3 and J usage is TRBJ1-3; D not resolved. Germline CDR1 is LGHNA and CDR2 is YSLEER. The CDR3 is 15 amino acids. The V end lost 1 base, the J end lost 1 base, and 8 bases lay between the germline ends. Here the CDR3 reads CASSQARVSGNTIYF. As DNA, the CDR3 is TGCGCCAGCAGCCAAGCGAGGGTTTCTGGAAACACCATATATTTT.